Detailed here is one TCR beta chain. Its antigen is undetermined. This sample is drawn from a study of stem cell transplantation in POMP-related autoinflammatory disease. The CDR3 has 13 amino acids. CDR1 and CDR2 (germline): MDHEN, SYDVKM. Deletions cut 7 bases from V and 5 bases from J, with 12 bases between. The protocol was immunoSEQ multiplex PCR, while the TCRdb copy is restricted to in-frame clones and leaves out a portion. The sample lists around 10,000 clones, roughly 86% seen once, with 50% to 65% in the top ten. General study findings and limits: Fewer unique TRB V-J gene pairings were identified in patients with PRAID. Across all analyzed T-cell subsets, patients with PRAID tended toward reduced diversity and increased clonality.

The sample in question was CD8+ T cells from PBMCs, obtained before stem cell transplantation. This TCR came from a human donor with POMP-related autoinflammation and immune dysregulation (PRAID). J is TRBJ1-5 and V is TRBV28; D remains unclear. CDR3 in amino acids: CASNGPLHQPQHF. The CDR3 DNA is TGTGCCAGCAACGGCCCTCTGCATCAGCCCCAGCATTTT.